The 19 T cell receptor beta chains reported below all come from one sample, sequenced in a study of T-cell memory formation after mild COVID-19. A single record per CDR3 protein comes from TCRdb applying MiXCR to the 5' RACE reads. The table shows around 210,000 distinct CDR3 sequences, with 7.5% to 10% occurring only once. The sequencing input was PBMCs or a T cell subset sorted from them (not recorded which). Receptors originate from a man aged 18 to 29 who had mild COVID-19 (a few samples of this study predate the infection). Cell type and time point are not known.

This chain links TRBV4-3 with TRBJ1-1; possible D gene TRBD1, 5 bases. The CDR3 spans 13 residues. Germline CDR1 and CDR2: LGHNA and YSLEER. The ends were cut back, 0 bases at V and 10 bases at J, with 12 bases in the middle. This CDR3 is CASSQEADGGAFF. The CDR3 region has the DNA TGCGCCAGCAGCCAAGAGGCGGATGGGGGAGCTTTCTTT.

The V call is TRBV7-2, the J call TRBJ2-1; 8 nucleotides match TRBD1. V lost 4 bases to trimming and J lost 0 bases; unmatched junction nucleotides: 5. The CDR3 contains 16 residues. Germline V gene sequence: CDR1 SGHTA, CDR2 FQGNSA. The CDR3 DNA reads as TGTGCCAGCAGCTCCCGGACAGGGAGCTCCTACAATGAGCAGTTCTTC. This sequence encodes CASSSRTGSSYNEQFF. Filled out from reference TRBV7-2 and TRBJ2-1, the complete variable domain reads GAGVSQSPSNKVTEKGKDVELRCDPISGHTALYWYRQSLGQGLEFLIYFQGNSAPDKSGLPSDRFSAERTGGSVSTLTIQRTQQEDSAVYLCASSSRTGSSYNEQFFGPGTRLTVL.

The V gene is TRBV12-5, the J gene TRBJ2-7; 9 bases are shared with TRBD2. The trim removed 3 bases at V and 6 bases at J, leaving 3 bases unmatched. The germline V gene has CDR1 LGHNT and CDR2 FRNRAP. The CDR3 has 13 amino acids. This chain's CDR3 is CASGFARGGEQYF. As DNA, the CDR3 is TGTGCTAGTGGTTTCGCGCGGGGGGGCGAGCAGTACTTC.

The V and J genes are TRBV7-9 and TRBJ1-1; D gene unclear. From germline, CDR1 is SEHNR and CDR2 FQNEAQ (reference sequence). There are 14 residues in the CDR3. V shed 5 bases and J shed 4 bases, with 14 bases lying between them. CDR3 in amino acids: CASSLTESGTEAFF. The CDR3 DNA reads TGTGCCAGCAGCCTTACTGAATCGGGCACTGAAGCTTTCTTT.

This rearrangement joins TRBV6-6 to TRBJ2-3, with a tentative D call TRBD1 (5 bases). From germline, CDR1 is MNHNY and CDR2 SVGAGI (reference sequence). CDR3 length: 11 residues. The V end lost 6 bases, the J end lost 6 bases, and 7 bases lay between the germline ends. CDR3 loop: CASRSGDTQYF. Here the CDR3 DNA reads TGTGCCAGCAGATCAGGGGATACGCAGTATTTT.

This rearrangement joins TRBV4-1 to TRBJ1-2; TRBD1 is a possible D gene (5 bases). Germline V lookup: CDR1 MGHRA, CDR2 YSYEKL. V was cut by 0 bases and J by 7 bases, with 15 bases left in between. The length of the CDR3 is 15 residues. The CDR3 sequence: CASSQDGEGISGYTF. CDR3 bases: TGCGCCAGCAGCCAAGATGGAGAGGGGATAAGTGGCTACACCTTC.

This clonotype was seen a handful of times. This chain links TRBV5-4 with TRBJ2-1; possibly TRBD2 for D (7 bases). Germline values: CDR1 SGHNT, CDR2 YYREEE (reference sequence). This CDR3 spans 16 amino acids. The V end lost 1 base, the J end lost 4 bases, and 15 bases lay between the germline ends. CDR3 region: CASSLKGGGWYNEQFF. The CDR3 coding sequence is TGTGCCAGCAGCTTGAAGGGCGGGGGCTGGTACAATGAGCAGTTCTTC.

J is TRBJ1-2 and V is TRBV29-1; TRBD1 aligns across 7 bases. CDR1 SQVTM and CDR2 ANQGSEA come from the germline V gene. The CDR3 runs to 14 residues. V was clipped by 7 bases and J by 2 bases; unmatched bases: 10. For the CDR3, the DNA is TGCAGCGCAGAGCCCGGGACAGCGAACTATGGCTACACCTTC. Encoded protein: CSAEPGTANYGYTF.

The rearrangement joins TRBV5-1 to TRBJ1-5, with 7 bases fitting TRBD1. V lost 2 bases, J lost 5 bases, and 4 bases stayed unmatched. The CDR3 sequence is 14 residues long. In germline, CDR1 is SGHRS, CDR2 YFSETQ. CDR3 sequence: CASSFTGDDQPQHF. The CDR3 nucleotides read TGCGCCAGCAGCTTCACAGGGGATGATCAGCCCCAGCATTTT.

The V call is TRBV6-5, the J call TRBJ1-2; D not resolved. The CDR3 covers 15 residues. CDR1 and CDR2 from the germline V gene are MNHEY and SVGAGI. Trimming stripped 2 bases from V and 3 bases from J, with 13 bases between. The CDR3 region has the DNA TGTGCCAGCAGTTACGTGGCCGGACTAGACTATGGCTACACCTTC. It is translated as CASSYVAGLDYGYTF.

This rearrangement joins TRBV4-2 to TRBJ2-5, with TRBD2 identical over 11 bases. From germline, CDR1 is LGHNA and CDR2 YNFKEQ. This CDR3 is built from 16 residues. Trimming at V came to 3 bases and at J to 3 bases, leaving 6 bases not matched to a gene. CDR3 protein: CASSQDPTSGEETQYF. CDR3 DNA: TGTGCCAGCAGCCAGGACCCGACTAGCGGGGAAGAGACCCAGTACTTC.

The rearrangement joins TRBV28 to TRBJ2-5; D gene ambiguous. V dropped 5 bases and J dropped 7 bases, with 14 bases sitting between them. The CDR3 runs 13 residues. Looked up from germline, CDR1 is MDHEN and CDR2 is SYDVKM. CDR3 region: CASSPRRSGTQYF. CDR3 bases: TGTGCCAGCAGTCCTCGACGCTCGGGGACCCAGTACTTC.

This clonotype was seen only a few times. The V gene is TRBV4-2, the J gene TRBJ2-2; TRBD1 agrees at 8 bases. Looked up from germline, CDR1 is LGHNA and CDR2 is YNFKEQ. V was clipped by 8 bases and J by 7 bases; unmatched bases: 12. The CDR3 runs 15 residues. The chain's CDR3 is CASGNPRGQSGELFF. For the CDR3, the DNA is TGTGCCAGCGGAAACCCCAGGGGGCAAAGCGGGGAGCTGTTTTTT.

There are a few counts of this clonotype. This sequence joins TRBV5-1 and TRBJ1-1; D uncertain. The CDR3 spans 13 residues. The germline V gene encodes CDR1 SGHRS and CDR2 YFSETQ. The germline V and J ends were trimmed by 4 bases and 1 base, with 8 bases remaining between them. CDR3 protein: CASSAGQNTEAFF. CDR3 DNA: TGCGCCAGCAGCGCGGGCCAGAACACTGAAGCTTTCTTT.

This clonotype occurred a few times. This chain links TRBV7-9 with TRBJ1-2, with TRBD1 as a possible D gene (6 bases). CDR1 is SEHNR, CDR2 FQNEAQ, per germline (reference sequence). The CDR3 covers 13 residues. V dropped 6 bases and J dropped 2 bases, with 10 bases sitting between them. The CDR3: CASRFGQNYGYTF. The CDR3 DNA is TGTGCCAGCAGATTTGGACAGAACTATGGCTACACCTTC.

CDR3 region: CASSVTLRAGNTIYF. CDR3 nucleotide sequence: TGTGCCAGCAGCGTTACTCTTAGAGCAGGAAACACCATATATTTT. The chain recombines TRBV12-3 or TRBV12-4 with TRBJ1-3; D remains unclear. The CDR3 spans 15 residues. Trimming took 6 bases from V and 4 from J, leaving 16 bases between them.

The table lists this clonotype with a few counts. This rearrangement joins TRBV5-1 to TRBJ2-1, with a tentative D call TRBD1 (6 bases). The CDR3 runs to 15 residues. The V end lost 2 bases, the J end lost 2 bases, and 11 bases lay between the germline ends. Germline CDR1 is SGHRS and CDR2 is YFSETQ. The CDR3 sequence: CASSFRQGPYNEQFF. CDR3 nucleotides: TGCGCCAGCAGCTTTAGGCAGGGGCCCTACAATGAGCAGTTCTTC.

The chain employs TRBV12-3 or TRBV12-4 and TRBJ1-5; D remains ambiguous. V was cut by 3 bases and J by 2 bases, with 8 bases left in between. CDR3 length: 14 residues. CDR3 amino acids: CASSFSPGNQPQHF. CDR3 in DNA: TGTGCCAGCAGTTTTTCCCCAGGCAATCAGCCCCAGCATTTT.

In its sample, this clonotype was seen many times. V and J are TRBV7-2 and TRBJ2-3, with TRBD2 matching over 10 bases. With V trimmed by 5 bases and J by 8 bases, 13 bases remained unmatched. The CDR3 sequence is 16 residues long. Looked up from germline, CDR1 is SGHTA and CDR2 is FQGNSA. This chain's CDR3 is CASSRRMSGGGPTQYF. The CDR3 coding sequence is TGTGCCAGCAGCCGACGGATGAGCGGGGGGGGCCCTACGCAGTATTTT. Supplemented by reference TRBV7-2 and TRBJ2-3, the full variable domain reads GAGVSQSPSNKVTEKGKDVELRCDPISGHTALYWYRQSLGQGLEFLIYFQGNSAPDKSGLPSDRFSAERTGGSVSTLTIQRTQQEDSAVYLCASSRRMSGGGPTQYFGPGTRLTVL.